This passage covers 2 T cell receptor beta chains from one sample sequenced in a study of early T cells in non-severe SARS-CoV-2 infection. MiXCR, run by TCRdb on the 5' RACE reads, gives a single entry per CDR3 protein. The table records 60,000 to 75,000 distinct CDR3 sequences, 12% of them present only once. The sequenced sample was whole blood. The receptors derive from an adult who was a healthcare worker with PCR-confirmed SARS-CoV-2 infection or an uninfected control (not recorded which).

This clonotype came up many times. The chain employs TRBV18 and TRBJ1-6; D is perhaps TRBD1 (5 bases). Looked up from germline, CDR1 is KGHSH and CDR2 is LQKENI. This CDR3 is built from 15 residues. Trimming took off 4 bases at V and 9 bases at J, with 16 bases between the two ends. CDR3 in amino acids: CASSLLTEPFSPLHF. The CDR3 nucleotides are TGTGCCAGCTCACTACTGACAGAGCCTTTTTCACCCCTCCACTTT.

CDR3 sequence (DNA): TGTGCCTGGAGTCCAACAGGGGCTGGAAACACCATATATTTT. Translation: CAWSPTGAGNTIYF. The chain recombines TRBV30 with TRBJ1-3, with 7 bases that match TRBD1. Germline lookup yields CDR1 GTSNPN and CDR2 SVGIG (reference sequence). V dropped 2 bases and J dropped 2; count of bases not matched to a gene: 3. This CDR3 contains 14 residues.